The rows below give T cell receptor beta chains drawn from one sample of a study of shared clonotypes between healthy human individuals. Here immunoSEQ multiplex PCR was the method, and the copy in TCRdb shows in-frame clones only, minus some. The data hold 2 million to 2.5 million clones, with around 93% observed a single time. Input material: naive CD4+ T cells from PBMCs. The receptor set was obtained from a man between 18 and 35 years old in good health. Some clones in this sample may be carry-over from other donors' samples. Each CDR3 is given with its conserved first and last residue. A D gene is named only where the DNA matches it firmly. The size entry is marked missing in some rows and otherwise reads once, few, many or a size class.

v_call	j_call	cdr3_length	d_call	clone_size	cdr3_aa	cdr3_nt
TRBV28	TRBJ1-3	16	NA	few	CASSLYFLDAGNTIYF	TGTGCCAGCAGTTTGTACTTCCTGGACGCTGGAAACACCATATATTTT
TRBV7-2	TRBJ1-2	13	NA	NA	CASSLPSNYGYTF	TGTGCCAGCAGCTTACCCTCTAACTATGGCTACACCTTC
TRBV9	TRBJ2-3	19	TRBD2	NA	CASSEGPGLAGRLTDTQYF	TGTGCCAGCAGCGAGGGACCGGGACTAGCGGGAAGATTGACAGATACGCAGTATTTT
TRBV11-2	TRBJ2-2	16	TRBD1	NA	CASSSRRPGGPGELFF	TGTGCCAGCAGCTCCCGGCGCCCAGGGGGACCCGGGGAGCTGTTTTTT
TRBV27	TRBJ1-2	17	TRBD1	NA	CASSPWTGTSLEGGYTF	TGTGCCAGCAGTCCTTGGACAGGGACTTCGCTGGAGGGCGGCTACACCTTC
TRBV28	TRBJ1-1	16	NA	NA	CASRHYGGLREGEAFF	TGTGCCAGCAGACATTATGGGGGCCTCCGGGAGGGTGAAGCTTTCTTT
TRBV18	TRBJ2-3	14	TRBD1	NA	CASSRTGGADTQYF	TGTGCCAGCTCACGGACAGGGGGTGCAGATACGCAGTATTTT
TRBV28	TRBJ1-2	11	NA	NA	CASSGGYGYTF	TGTGCCAGCTCGGGCGGCTATGGCTACACCTTC
TRBV11-1	TRBJ1-1	14	NA	NA	CASSFKFRGSEAFF	TGTGCCAGCAGCTTTAAGTTCAGGGGCTCTGAAGCTTTCTTT
TRBV5-1	TRBJ1-2	16	TRBD1	NA	CASSSTPRQGGYGYTF	TGCGCCAGCAGCTCCACCCCTAGACAGGGGGGTTATGGCTACACCTTC
TRBV9	TRBJ2-5	13	NA	NA	CASSVADQETQYF	TGTGCCAGCAGCGTGGCGGATCAAGAGACCCAGTACTTC
TRBV16	TRBJ2-7	12	NA	NA	CASSQSGYEQYF	TGTGCCAGCAGCCAATCGGGCTACGAGCAGTACTTC
TRBV14	TRBJ2-7	16	TRBD1	NA	CASSQSPGTGGHEQYF	TGTGCCAGCAGCCAATCACCCGGGACAGGAGGCCACGAGCAGTACTTC
TRBV28	TRBJ1-4	15	NA	NA	CASSLLPGISLELFF	TGTGCCAGCAGTTTACTACCGGGGATATCTCTTGAGCTGTTTTTT
TRBV5-8	TRBJ1-4	15	TRBD1	NA	CASSPNMGQVEKLFF	TGTGCCAGCAGCCCGAATATGGGACAGGTTGAAAAACTGTTTTTT
TRBV7-8	TRBJ2-7	13	TRBD1	NA	CASSSQGQNEQYF	TGTGCCAGCAGCTCACAGGGGCAGAACGAGCAGTACTTC
TRBV9	TRBJ1-3	14	NA	NA	CASSDRDSGNTIYF	TGTGCCAGCAGCGACAGGGACTCTGGAAACACCATATATTTT
TRBV19	TRBJ2-7	15	TRBD1	NA	CASQRGGTGTYEQYF	TGTGCCAGTCAACGGGGCGGGACAGGGACCTACGAGCAGTACTTC
TRBV7-9	TRBJ2-5	14	NA	NA	CASSFMGSQETQYF	TGTGCCAGCAGCTTCATGGGTTCTCAGGAGACCCAGTACTTC
TRBV27	TRBJ1-5	12	NA	NA	CASSYGDQPQHF	TGTGCCAGCAGTTACGGCGATCAGCCCCAGCATTTT
TRBV18	TRBJ2-7	14	TRBD1	NA	CASSPGRDRGEQYF	TGTGCCAGCTCACCAGGCCGGGACAGGGGCGAGCAGTACTTC
TRBV14	TRBJ1-3	15	TRBD1	NA	CASSPLRGSGNTIYF	TGTGCCAGCAGCCCGCTCAGGGGGTCTGGAAACACCATATATTTT